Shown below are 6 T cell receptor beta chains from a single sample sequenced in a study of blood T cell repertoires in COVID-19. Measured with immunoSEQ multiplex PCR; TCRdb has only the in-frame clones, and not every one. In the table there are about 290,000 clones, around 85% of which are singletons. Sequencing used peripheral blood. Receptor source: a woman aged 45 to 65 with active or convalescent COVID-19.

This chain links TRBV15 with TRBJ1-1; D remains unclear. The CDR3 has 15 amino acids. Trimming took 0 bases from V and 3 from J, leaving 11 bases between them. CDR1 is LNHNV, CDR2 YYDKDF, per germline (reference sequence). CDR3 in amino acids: CATSREYPVDTEAFF. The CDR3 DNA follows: TGTGCCACCAGCAGAGAGTACCCGGTCGACACTGAAGCTTTCTTT.

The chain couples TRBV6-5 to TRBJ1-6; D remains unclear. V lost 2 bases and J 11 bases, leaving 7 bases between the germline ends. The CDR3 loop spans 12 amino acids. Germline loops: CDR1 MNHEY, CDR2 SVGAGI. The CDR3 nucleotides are TGTGCCAGCAGTTACGTCTTAACACCCCTCCACTTT. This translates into CASSYVLTPLHF.

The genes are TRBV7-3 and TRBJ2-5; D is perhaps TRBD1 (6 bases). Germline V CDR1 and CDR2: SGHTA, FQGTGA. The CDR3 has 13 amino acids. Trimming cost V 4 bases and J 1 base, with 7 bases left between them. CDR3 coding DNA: TGTGCCAGCAGCTCCAGGGGCCAAGAGACCCAGTACTTC. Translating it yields CASSSRGQETQYF.

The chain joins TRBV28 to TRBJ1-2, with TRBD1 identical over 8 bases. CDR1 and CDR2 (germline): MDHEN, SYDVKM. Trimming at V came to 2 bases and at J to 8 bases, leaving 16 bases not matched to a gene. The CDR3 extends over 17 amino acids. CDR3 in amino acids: CASSLAHPGQGALGYTF. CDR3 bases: TGTGCCAGCAGTTTAGCCCACCCGGGCCAGGGGGCGTTGGGCTACACCTTC.

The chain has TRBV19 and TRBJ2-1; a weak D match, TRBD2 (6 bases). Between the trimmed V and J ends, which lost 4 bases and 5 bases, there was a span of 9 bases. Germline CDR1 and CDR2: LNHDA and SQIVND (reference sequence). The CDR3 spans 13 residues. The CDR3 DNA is TGTGCCAGTAGTAGCGGGAACCACAATGAGCAGTTCTTC. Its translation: CASSSGNHNEQFF.

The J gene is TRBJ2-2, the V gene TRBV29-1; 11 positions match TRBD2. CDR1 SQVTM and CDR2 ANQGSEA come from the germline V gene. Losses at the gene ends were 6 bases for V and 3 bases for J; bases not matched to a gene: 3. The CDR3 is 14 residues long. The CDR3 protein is CSVPSGRHTGELFF. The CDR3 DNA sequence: TGCAGCGTGCCTAGCGGGAGGCACACCGGGGAGCTGTTTTTT.